The entry that follows covers one T cell receptor beta chain sequence. CDR1 and CDR2 (germline): GTSNPN, SVGIG (reference sequence). This CDR3 spans 15 amino acids. V was clipped by 3 bases and J by 8 bases; unmatched bases: 9. The method was immunoSEQ multiplex PCR; TCRdb's version includes in-frame clones alone and lacks a portion of them. Of tens of thousands of clones detected, around 90% appear once; the ten largest clones hold approximately 0.9%. The sample is drawn from a study of monozygotic twins with cystic fibrosis. The clonotype originates from a girl between 2 and 10 years old with cystic fibrosis. Input material: blood. The chain combines TRBV30 with TRBJ2-1; 11 positions match TRBD2. DNA of the CDR3: TGTGCCTGGAGCCCGGGGCTAGCGGGGGGTGATGAGCAGTTCTTC. Translating it yields CAWSPGLAGGDEQFF.